Below, 15 T cell receptor beta chains from the same sample are listed, as sequenced in a study of CD8+CD57+ T cells in acquired aplastic anemia. Patients included in sequencing had previously demonstrated CD8+CD57+ cell expansion by flow cytometry. Genomic DNA provided the template from which TCR beta VDJ and CDR3 profiles were obtained. TCRdb passed the reads through MiXCR, listing each CDR3 protein once. This sample has about 180,000 distinct CDR3 sequences, with 47% found just once. Sequenced: sorted CD4+, CD8+, or CD8+CD57+ T cells (not recorded which) from PBMCs. Receptors originate from a human donor with aplastic anemia.

The chain combines TRBV10-3 with TRBJ1-5; D call uncertain. V lost 3 bases and J 1 base, leaving 10 bases between the germline ends. CDR3 length equals 15 residues. Germline CDR1 and CDR2: ENHRY and SYGVKD. This CDR3 reads CAISDQNGSNQPQHF. CDR3 coding DNA: TGTGCCATCAGTGACCAAAATGGAAGCAATCAGCCCCAGCATTTT.

Only a few counts were recorded for this clonotype. The J gene is TRBJ1-6, the V gene TRBV7-2; D might be TRBD1 (5 bases). This CDR3 spans 13 amino acids. Germline V gene lookup returns CDR1 SGHTA and CDR2 FQGNSA. Trimming cost V 10 bases and J 7 bases, with 14 bases left between them. The CDR3 region is CAIRAGVNSPLHF. In nucleotides, the CDR3 is TGTGCCATCAGGGCGGGTGTGAATTCACCCCTCCACTTT.

The chain uses TRBV14 and TRBJ1-2; TRBD1 agrees at 10 bases. This CDR3 spans 13 amino acids. Germline V lookup: CDR1 SGHDN, CDR2 FVKESK. For the CDR3, the DNA is TGTGCTAGATTGTGGGGGACAGGGGATGGCTACACCTTC. Its translation: CARLWGTGDGYTF.

In its sample, this clonotype was seen a few times. At one end the junction does not follow the germline gene, possibly because of a read error. The gene calls are TRBV24-1 and TRBJ2-7; D perhaps matches TRBD2 (5 bases). This CDR3 is 12 amino acids long. The V gene's germline CDR1 is KGHDR and CDR2 SFDVKD. The CDR3 coding sequence is TGTGCCACCAGTGATTTGCCGGGGAAACAGCACTTC. It encodes CATSDLPGKQHF.

A remark on this clonotype: At one end the junction does not follow the germline gene, possibly because of a read error. The chain recombines TRBV6-5 with TRBJ1-1; D might be TRBD1 (5 bases). Germline CDR1 MNHEY, CDR2 SVGAGI. The CDR3 is 16 residues long. The CDR3 DNA follows: TGTGCCAGCAGTTACTCCGCAGGGAGTGTGAACACTGGAGCTTTCTTT. This encodes CASSYSAGSVNTGAFF.

V is TRBV19 and J is TRBJ2-3; D unresolved. V lost 5 bases and J lost 2, with 8 bases in between. CDR1 LNHDA and CDR2 SQIVND come from the germline V gene (reference sequence). CDR3 size: 13 residues. CDR3 residues: CASSPFITDTQYF. CDR3 sequence (DNA): TGTGCCAGTAGTCCCTTTATCACAGATACGCAGTATTTT.

Ten or more counts support this clonotype. V usage is TRBV5-1 and J usage is TRBJ2-7, with 9 positions matching TRBD2. V dropped 4 bases and J dropped 2; count of bases not matched to a gene: 7. The germline gives CDR1 SGHRS, CDR2 YFSETQ. CDR3 length: 15 residues. CDR3 sequence: CASSLQRGDTYEQYF. The CDR3 nucleotides are TGCGCCAGCAGCCTCCAGCGGGGGGATACCTACGAGCAGTACTTC.

The rearrangement joins TRBV24-1 to TRBJ1-2; 8 bases align to TRBD1. The CDR3 sequence is 17 residues long. Germline CDR1 reads KGHDR; CDR2 reads SFDVKD. V trimming: 3 bases; J trimming: 0 bases; junction bases outside the gene matches: 8. CDR3 sequence: CATSDPTWTGSNYGYTF. The CDR3 DNA reads TGTGCCACCAGTGATCCAACGTGGACAGGGTCTAACTATGGCTACACCTTC.

This clonotype appeared many times. This chain uses TRBV4-1 with TRBJ2-7, with D perhaps TRBD1 (6 bases). The CDR3 has 13 residues. In germline, CDR1 is MGHRA, CDR2 YSYEKL. Trimming shortened V by 1 base and J by 6 bases, and 10 bases separated the two germline ends. The CDR3 is CASSQGTVGEQYF. The CDR3 bases are TGCGCCAGCAGCCAAGGGACAGTGGGCGAGCAGTACTTC.

The chain couples TRBV6-1 to TRBJ2-7, with 9 bases that match TRBD2. The CDR3 totals 13 residues. Germline trimming cut 6 bases from V and 4 bases from J; bases unmatched to any gene: 4. Germline CDR1 is MNHNS and CDR2 is SASEGT. Here the CDR3 reads CASRVAGVYEQYF. The CDR3 DNA reads TGTGCCAGCAGGGTAGCGGGGGTATACGAGCAGTACTTC.

The V gene is TRBV6-2 or TRBV6-3, the J gene TRBJ2-7; TRBD1 agrees at 10 bases. In germline, CDR1 is MNHEY, CDR2 SVGEGT. V trimming: 6 bases; J trimming: 1 base; junction bases outside the gene matches: 6. CDR3 length equals 15 residues. The CDR3 DNA reads TGTGCCAGCAGAAGGGGACAGGGGCCTTCCTACGAGCAGTACGTC. Residues: CASRRGQGPSYEQYV.

The chain couples TRBV20-1 to TRBJ2-7, with TRBD2 matching 7 bases. CDR3 size: 13 residues. Germline-derived CDR1 and CDR2 are DFQATT and SNEGSKA (reference sequence). V lost 5 bases and J lost 2; bases outside the gene matches: 6. The CDR3 DNA sequence: TGCAGTGCTCAGAGCGGGATCGCCTACGAGCAGTACTTC. This sequence encodes CSAQSGIAYEQYF.

This clonotype showed up many times. The chain recombines TRBV12-3 or TRBV12-4 with TRBJ1-3; D gene ambiguous. V was shortened by 3 bases and J by 0 bases, with 9 bases between the two germline ends. This CDR3 spans 15 amino acids. CDR3: CASSFTQSSGNTIYF. The CDR3 DNA sequence: TGTGCCAGCAGTTTCACACAGAGCTCTGGAAACACCATATATTTT.

The CDR3 nucleotides are TGTGCCAGTAGTATAGTCACTAGCGGCTCCTACGAGCAGTACTTC. It is translated as CASSIVTSGSYEQYF. The chain combines TRBV19 with TRBJ2-7, with 8 bases matching TRBD2. This CDR3 has 15 amino acids. The germline CDR1 and CDR2 sequences are LNHDA and SQIVND (reference sequence). The ends lost 1 base at V and 0 bases at J; junction bases unmatched: 2. The full variable domain, in which reference TRBV19 and TRBJ2-7 provide the parts outside the CDR3, is DGGITQSPKYLFRKEGQNVTLSCEQNLNHDAMYWYRQDPGQGLRLIYYSQIVNDFQKGDIAEGYSVSREKKESFPLTVTSAQKNPTAFYLCASSIVTSGSYEQYFGPGTRLTVT.

This clonotype was recorded many times. The CDR3 coding sequence is TGTGCCACCAGTGCGGCAGCTCAAGAGACCCAGTACTTC. Residues: CATSAAAQETQYF. V usage is TRBV24-1 and J usage is TRBJ2-5; D ambiguous. The length of the CDR3 is 13 residues. Germline values: CDR1 KGHDR, CDR2 SFDVKD. The V and J ends lost 5 bases and 2 bases respectively, with 8 bases between them.